Listed below are T cell receptor beta chains from one sample, sequenced in a study of T cell responses to AZD1222 COVID-19 vaccine. The table came from immunoSEQ multiplex PCR; TCRdb's copy has only in-frame clones and leaves some out. The sample lists fewer than 150,000 clones, roughly 90% occurring once. Sequenced material: peripheral blood, taken on day 0 of AZD1222 vaccination. These receptors all come from an adult in good health. Both conserved end residues are part of each CDR3. A D gene is named only where the DNA matches it firmly. Rows may omit the clone size; those that give it use once, few, many or a size class.

v_gene: TRBV15
j_gene: TRBJ1-2
d_gene: -
abundance: -
CDR3aa: CATSRGGVGYGYTF
CDR3nt: TGTGCCACCAGCAGAGGAGGGGTGGGCTATGGCTACACCTTC

v_gene: TRBV4-1
j_gene: TRBJ1-6
d_gene: -
abundance: -
CDR3aa: CASSQVDLDNSPLHF
CDR3nt: TGCGCCAGCAGCCAGGTGGACTTGGATAATTCACCCCTCCACTTT

v_gene: TRBV15
j_gene: TRBJ1-2
d_gene: TRBD1
abundance: -
CDR3aa: CATSRLWDSLSGGDGYTF
CDR3nt: TGTGCCACCAGCAGACTATGGGACAGCCTAAGTGGGGGAGATGGCTACACCTTC

v_gene: TRBV28
j_gene: TRBJ2-7
d_gene: -
abundance: -
CDR3aa: CASSLVGRSSYEQYF
CDR3nt: TGTGCCAGCAGTTTAGTAGGCAGGAGCTCCTACGAGCAGTACTTC

v_gene: TRBV12-5
j_gene: TRBJ1-1
d_gene: TRBD1
abundance: once
CDR3aa: CASGLFTGQGYTEAFF
CDR3nt: TGTGCTAGTGGTTTGTTCACGGGACAGGGCTACACTGAAGCTTTCTTT

v_gene: TRBV3-1/TRBV3-2
j_gene: TRBJ2-1
d_gene: -
abundance: -
CDR3aa: CASSQERRAALNEQFF
CDR3nt: TGTGCCAGCAGCCAAGAAAGAAGGGCAGCACTCAATGAGCAGTTCTTC

v_gene: TRBV4-2
j_gene: TRBJ2-1
d_gene: TRBD2
abundance: -
CDR3aa: CASSLRGIAGGPSDEQFF
CDR3nt: TGTGCCAGCAGCCTAAGGGGGATAGCGGGAGGGCCCAGCGATGAGCAGTTCTTC

v_gene: TRBV4-1
j_gene: TRBJ2-7
d_gene: -
abundance: -
CDR3aa: CASSQDMMVYEQYF
CDR3nt: TGCGCCAGCAGCCAAGATATGATGGTCTACGAGCAGTACTTC

v_gene: TRBV6-6
j_gene: TRBJ1-1
d_gene: -
abundance: -
CDR3aa: CASRADGTKNTEAFF
CDR3nt: TGTGCCAGCAGGGCTGATGGGACAAAGAACACTGAAGCTTTCTTT

v_gene: TRBV19
j_gene: TRBJ1-3
d_gene: -
abundance: -
CDR3aa: CASSIGRDRSGNTIYF
CDR3nt: TGTGCCAGTAGTATCGGGAGGGACCGCTCCGGAAACACCATATATTTT

v_gene: TRBV30
j_gene: TRBJ1-2
d_gene: -
abundance: -
CDR3aa: CAWSVGGAVLGYTF
CDR3nt: TGTGCCTGGAGTGTAGGTGGGGCGGTTCTTGGCTACACCTTC

v_gene: TRBV10-1
j_gene: TRBJ1-1
d_gene: -
abundance: -
CDR3aa: CASSEDGAGTEAFF
CDR3nt: TGCGCCAGCAGTGAGGACGGGGCCGGGACTGAAGCTTTCTTT

v_gene: TRBV12-3/TRBV12-4
j_gene: TRBJ1-2
d_gene: -
abundance: -
CDR3aa: CASSPGGYYGYTF
CDR3nt: TGTGCCAGCAGCCCTGGGGGATACTATGGCTACACCTTC

v_gene: TRBV30
j_gene: TRBJ2-1
d_gene: -
abundance: -
CDR3aa: CAATRFSTYNEQFF
CDR3nt: TGTGCCGCAACTAGGTTTTCGACCTACAATGAGCAGTTCTTC

v_gene: TRBV27
j_gene: TRBJ2-7
d_gene: TRBD2
abundance: -
CDR3aa: CASSLSGLAGADEQYF
CDR3nt: TGTGCCAGCAGTTTATCCGGACTAGCGGGAGCCGACGAGCAGTACTTC

v_gene: TRBV6-1
j_gene: TRBJ2-7
d_gene: TRBD1
abundance: few
CDR3aa: CASREETGSVYEQYF
CDR3nt: TGTGCCAGCAGGGAAGAGACAGGGTCGGTCTACGAGCAGTACTTC

v_gene: TRBV6-5
j_gene: TRBJ1-1
d_gene: -
abundance: -
CDR3aa: CASSHQQGTEAFF
CDR3nt: TGTGCCAGCAGTCATCAACAGGGTACTGAAGCTTTCTTT

v_gene: TRBV30
j_gene: TRBJ2-7
d_gene: TRBD1
abundance: -
CDR3aa: CAWSRQGADEQYF
CDR3nt: TGTGCCTGGAGTCGACAGGGGGCAGATGAGCAGTACTTC

v_gene: TRBV18
j_gene: TRBJ1-5
d_gene: TRBD1
abundance: -
CDR3aa: CASSHNPGTGGNQPQHF
CDR3nt: TGTGCCAGCTCACATAATCCAGGGACAGGGGGCAACCAGCCCCAGCATTTT

v_gene: TRBV6-4
j_gene: TRBJ2-1
d_gene: TRBD2
abundance: many
CDR3aa: CASSDSGTSGRNEQFF
CDR3nt: TGTGCCAGCAGTGACTCAGGGACTAGCGGGAGGAATGAGCAGTTCTTC

v_gene: TRBV7-8
j_gene: TRBJ1-5
d_gene: TRBD1
abundance: -
CDR3aa: CASSRDRAAYSNQPQHF
CDR3nt: TGTGCCAGCAGCCGGGACAGGGCCGCGTATAGCAATCAGCCCCAGCATTTT

v_gene: TRBV2
j_gene: TRBJ1-2
d_gene: -
abundance: -
CDR3aa: CASSRTDYGYTF
CDR3nt: TGTGCCAGCTCCCGGACAGACTATGGCTACACCTTC

v_gene: TRBV18
j_gene: TRBJ2-3
d_gene: -
abundance: -
CDR3aa: CASSQTSGTDTQYF
CDR3nt: TGTGCCAGCTCACAAACATCAGGGACAGATACGCAGTATTTT

v_gene: TRBV6-5
j_gene: TRBJ1-1
d_gene: -
abundance: once
CDR3aa: CASSPGVRHTEAFF
CDR3nt: TGTGCCAGCAGTCCAGGGGTACGTCACACTGAAGCTTTCTTT

v_gene: TRBV2
j_gene: TRBJ2-3
d_gene: -
abundance: -
CDR3aa: CARTSPPQRKSTDTQYF
CDR3nt: TGTGCCCGCACGTCCCCTCCCCAAAGGAAGAGCACAGATACGCAGTATTTT

v_gene: TRBV30
j_gene: TRBJ1-4
d_gene: -
abundance: -
CDR3aa: CAWSVWQLEGKLFF
CDR3nt: TGTGCCTGGAGTGTATGGCAATTAGAAGGAAAACTGTTTTTT

v_gene: TRBV19
j_gene: TRBJ1-2
d_gene: -
abundance: -
CDR3aa: CASSIEAGNYGYTF
CDR3nt: TGTGCCAGTAGTATAGAGGCAGGAAACTATGGCTACACCTTC

v_gene: TRBV9
j_gene: TRBJ1-2
d_gene: -
abundance: -
CDR3aa: CASSAAANRDGYTF
CDR3nt: TGTGCCAGCAGCGCCGCGGCGAACAGAGATGGCTACACCTTC

v_gene: TRBV14
j_gene: TRBJ2-3
d_gene: -
abundance: -
CDR3aa: CASRFGRRDYTDTQYF
CDR3nt: TGTGCCAGCAGATTTGGACGGCGCGATTACACAGATACGCAGTATTTT

v_gene: TRBV25-1
j_gene: TRBJ2-7
d_gene: TRBD1
abundance: -
CDR3aa: CASSELTGRAYEQYF
CDR3nt: TGTGCCAGCAGTGAATTGACAGGGCGCGCCTACGAGCAGTACTTC

v_gene: TRBV3-1/TRBV3-2
j_gene: TRBJ2-5
d_gene: TRBD2
abundance: -
CDR3aa: CASSQETSSQETQYF
CDR3nt: TGTGCCAGCAGCCAAGAGACTAGCTCCCAAGAGACCCAGTACTTC

v_gene: TRBV30
j_gene: TRBJ1-1
d_gene: -
abundance: -
CDR3aa: CAWSPYGGTFF
CDR3nt: TGTGCCTGGAGTCCCTATGGTGGGACTTTCTTT

v_gene: TRBV3-1/TRBV3-2
j_gene: TRBJ1-5
d_gene: -
abundance: few
CDR3aa: CASSQDLGVYQPQHF
CDR3nt: TGTGCCAGCAGCCAAGATCTTGGGGTTTATCAGCCCCAGCATTTT

v_gene: TRBV5-4
j_gene: TRBJ1-3
d_gene: -
abundance: -
CDR3aa: CASSFGAGPSGNTIYF
CDR3nt: TGTGCCAGCAGCTTCGGGGCTGGACCCTCTGGAAACACCATATATTTT

v_gene: TRBV18
j_gene: TRBJ1-2
d_gene: -
abundance: -
CDR3aa: CASSPGDGYTF
CDR3nt: TGTGCCAGCTCACCAGGGGATGGCTACACCTTC

v_gene: TRBV6-2/TRBV6-3
j_gene: TRBJ1-5
d_gene: -
abundance: -
CDR3aa: CASSYSPPDQPQHF
CDR3nt: TGTGCCAGCAGTTACTCGCCCCCCGATCAGCCCCAGCATTTT

v_gene: TRBV6-6
j_gene: TRBJ1-2
d_gene: -
abundance: -
CDR3aa: CASSRVGGGPDSYGYTF
CDR3nt: TGTGCCAGCAGTCGGGTGGGAGGTGGGCCGGATTCCTATGGCTACACCTTC

v_gene: TRBV11-2
j_gene: TRBJ2-7
d_gene: TRBD2
abundance: -
CDR3aa: CASSRGLALYEQYF
CDR3nt: TGTGCCAGCAGCCGAGGACTAGCCCTCTACGAGCAGTACTTC

v_gene: TRBV7-8
j_gene: TRBJ1-4
d_gene: -
abundance: -
CDR3aa: CASSLGPGNLEKLFF
CDR3nt: TGTGCCAGCAGCTTAGGCCCCGGAAATCTTGAAAAACTGTTTTTT

v_gene: TRBV11-2
j_gene: TRBJ2-3
d_gene: -
abundance: -
CDR3aa: CASSLGIRERDTQYF
CDR3nt: TGTGCCAGCAGCTTAGGAATCAGGGAGAGAGATACGCAGTATTTT

v_gene: TRBV7-9
j_gene: TRBJ1-6
d_gene: TRBD1
abundance: few
CDR3aa: CASSSEQGLSYNSPLHF
CDR3nt: TGTGCCAGCAGCTCCGAACAGGGGCTCTCCTATAATTCACCCCTCCACTTT

v_gene: TRBV6-5
j_gene: TRBJ2-1
d_gene: -
abundance: few
CDR3aa: CASTPKGSQNEQFF
CDR3nt: TGTGCCAGCACCCCCAAGGGGTCCCAAAATGAGCAGTTCTTC